This T cell receptor (beta chain) was sequenced during a study of vaccination and CD4 T cells after COVID-19. This clonotype has a handful of counts. The antigen is not known. The Oncomine TCR Beta short-read assay sequenced DNA from cultured CD4+ T cells. TCRdb itself ran the PCR reads through MiXCR, one entry per CDR3 protein. The top ten hold roughly 20% of the sample, which has under 10,000 distinct CDR3 sequences, around 50% seen once. Regarding treatment: approximately 9-day PBMC culture with coronavirus spike peptide pools or control peptides (ViraFEST assay). Trimming removed 3 bases from V and 8 bases from J; junction bases left unmatched: 9. The CDR3 is 15 amino acids. CDR1 and CDR2 (germline): DFQATT, SNEGSKA (reference sequence).

This receptor was taken from a human donor who had recovered from COVID-19. Material for sequencing was CD4+ T cells from blood, cultured in vitro. The chain recombines TRBV20-1 with TRBJ2-1; TRBD2 matches 11 bases. CDR3: CSARIGTSGRDEQFF. CDR3 in DNA: TGCAGTGCTAGGATCGGGACTAGCGGCCGCGATGAGCAGTTCTTC.